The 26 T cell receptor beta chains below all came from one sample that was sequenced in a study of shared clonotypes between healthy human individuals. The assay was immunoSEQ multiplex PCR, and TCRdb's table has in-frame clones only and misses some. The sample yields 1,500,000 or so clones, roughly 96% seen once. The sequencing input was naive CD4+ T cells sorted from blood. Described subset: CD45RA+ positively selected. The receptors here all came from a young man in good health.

This chain's CDR3 is CASSELQGDTEAFF. CDR3 nucleotide sequence: TGTGCCAGCAGTGAACTACAGGGGGATACTGAAGCTTTCTTT. The chain couples TRBV6-1 to TRBJ1-1; 8 nucleotides line up with TRBD1. V was pared by 2 bases and J by 5 bases, with 4 bases of the junction left unmatched. The CDR3 consists of 14 residues. The germline V gene has CDR1 MNHNS and CDR2 SASEGT.

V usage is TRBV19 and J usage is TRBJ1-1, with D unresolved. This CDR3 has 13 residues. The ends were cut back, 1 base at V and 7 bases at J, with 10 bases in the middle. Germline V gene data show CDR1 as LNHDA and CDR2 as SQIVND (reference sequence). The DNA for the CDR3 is TGTGCCAGTAGTATAGGGACCGTTGGTGAAGCTTTCTTT. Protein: CASSIGTVGEAFF.

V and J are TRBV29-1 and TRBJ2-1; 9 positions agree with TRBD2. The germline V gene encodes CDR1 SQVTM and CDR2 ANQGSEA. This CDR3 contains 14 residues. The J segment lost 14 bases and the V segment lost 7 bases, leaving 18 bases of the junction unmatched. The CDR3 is CSAGEMREGGMKFF. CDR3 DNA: TGCAGCGCTGGAGAGATGCGGGAGGGAGGTATGAAGTTCTTC.

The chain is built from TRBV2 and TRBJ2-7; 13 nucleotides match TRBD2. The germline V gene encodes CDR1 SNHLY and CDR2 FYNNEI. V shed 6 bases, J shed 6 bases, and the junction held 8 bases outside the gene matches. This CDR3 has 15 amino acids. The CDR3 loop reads CASRSTSGRAAEQYF. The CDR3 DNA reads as TGTGCCAGCAGGTCTACTAGCGGGAGGGCCGCCGAGCAGTACTTC.

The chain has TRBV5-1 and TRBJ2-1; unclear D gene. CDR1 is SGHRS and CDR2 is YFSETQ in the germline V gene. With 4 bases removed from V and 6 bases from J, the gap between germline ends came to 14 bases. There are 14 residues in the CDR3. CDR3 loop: CASSTGTEVNEQFF. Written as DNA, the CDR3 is TGCGCCAGCAGCACCGGTACAGAGGTCAATGAGCAGTTCTTC.

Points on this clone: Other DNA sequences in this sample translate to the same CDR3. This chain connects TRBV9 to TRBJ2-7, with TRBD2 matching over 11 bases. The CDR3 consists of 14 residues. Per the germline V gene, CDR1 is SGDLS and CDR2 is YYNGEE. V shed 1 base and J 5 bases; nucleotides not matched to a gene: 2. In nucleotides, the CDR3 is TGTGCCAGCAGCGTAACTAGCGGGAGCGACGAGCAGTACTTC. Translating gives CASSVTSGSDEQYF. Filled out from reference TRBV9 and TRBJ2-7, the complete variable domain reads DSGVTQTPKHLITATGQRVTLRCSPRSGDLSVYWYQQSLDQGLQFLIQYYNGEERAKGNILERFSAQQFPDLHSELNLSSLELGDSALYFCASSVTSGSDEQYFGPGTRLTVT.

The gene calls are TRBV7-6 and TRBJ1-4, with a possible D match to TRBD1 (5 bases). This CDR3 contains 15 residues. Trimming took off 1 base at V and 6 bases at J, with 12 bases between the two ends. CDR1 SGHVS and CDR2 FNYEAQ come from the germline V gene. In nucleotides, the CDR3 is TGTGCCAGCAGCTTAGTTGGGGGAAAGGATGAAAAACTGTTTTTT. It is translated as CASSLVGGKDEKLFF.

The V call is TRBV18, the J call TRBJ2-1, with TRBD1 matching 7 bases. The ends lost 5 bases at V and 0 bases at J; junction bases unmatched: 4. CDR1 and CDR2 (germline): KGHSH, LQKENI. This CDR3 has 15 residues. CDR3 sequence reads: CASSVGDSSYNEQFF. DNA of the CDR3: TGTGCCAGCTCAGTTGGGGACAGCTCCTACAATGAGCAGTTCTTC.

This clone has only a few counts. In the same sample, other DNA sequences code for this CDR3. The CDR3 spells CASSLTGAYEQYF. The CDR3 coding sequence is TGCGCCAGCAGCCTGACAGGGGCCTACGAGCAGTACTTC. The chain has TRBV5-1 and TRBJ2-7; 8 bases are shared with TRBD1. Germline-derived CDR1 and CDR2 are SGHRS and YFSETQ. CDR3 size: 13 residues. J was trimmed by 2 bases and V by 4 bases; bases with no gene match: 2.

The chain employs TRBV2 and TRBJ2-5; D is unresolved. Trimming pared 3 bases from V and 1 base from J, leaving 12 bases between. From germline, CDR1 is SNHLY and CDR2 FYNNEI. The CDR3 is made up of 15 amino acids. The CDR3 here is CASSDTGFGQETQYF. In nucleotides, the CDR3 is TGTGCCAGCAGTGACACTGGGTTTGGCCAAGAGACCCAGTACTTC.

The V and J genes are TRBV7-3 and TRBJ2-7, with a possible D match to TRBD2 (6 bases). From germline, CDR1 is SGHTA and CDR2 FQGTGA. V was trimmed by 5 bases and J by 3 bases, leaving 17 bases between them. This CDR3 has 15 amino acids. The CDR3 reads CASSPTGTYSYEQYF. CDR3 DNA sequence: TGTGCCAGCAGCCCCACCGGGACTTACAGCTACGAGCAGTACTTC.

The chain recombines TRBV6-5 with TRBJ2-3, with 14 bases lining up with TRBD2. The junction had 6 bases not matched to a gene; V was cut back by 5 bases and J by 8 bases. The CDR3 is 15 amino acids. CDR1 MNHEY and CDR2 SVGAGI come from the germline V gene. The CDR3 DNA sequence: TGTGCCAGCAGTCCCGGACTAGCGGGAGGTGCTACGCAGTATTTT. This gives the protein CASSPGLAGGATQYF.

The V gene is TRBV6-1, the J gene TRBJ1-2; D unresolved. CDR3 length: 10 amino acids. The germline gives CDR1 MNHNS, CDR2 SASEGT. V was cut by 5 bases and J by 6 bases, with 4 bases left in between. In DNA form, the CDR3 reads TGTGCCAGCAGTAGGGATGGCTACACCTTC. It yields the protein CASSRDGYTF.

CDR3 in amino acids: CASSGRTDSGANVLTF. In nucleotides, the CDR3 is TGCGCCAGCAGCGGACGGACAGACTCTGGGGCCAACGTCCTGACTTTC. This chain links TRBV5-1 with TRBJ2-6, with D maybe TRBD1 (6 bases). V was pared by 4 bases and J by 0 bases, with 11 bases between. The germline V gene has CDR1 SGHRS and CDR2 YFSETQ. The CDR3 contains 16 residues. The variable domain in full, with the rest retrieved from reference TRBV5-1 and TRBJ2-6, is KAGVTQTPRYLIKTRGQQVTLSCSPISGHRSVSWYQQTPGQGLQFLFEYFSETQRNKGNFPGRFSGRQFSNSRSEMNVSTLELGDSALYLCASSGRTDSGANVLTFGAGSRLTVL.

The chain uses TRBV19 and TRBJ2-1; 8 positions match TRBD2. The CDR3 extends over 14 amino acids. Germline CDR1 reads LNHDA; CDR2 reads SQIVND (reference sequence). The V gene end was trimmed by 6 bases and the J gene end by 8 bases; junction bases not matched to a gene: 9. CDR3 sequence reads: CASRLGLASHEQFF. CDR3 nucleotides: TGTGCCAGTAGGCTCGGACTAGCCTCGCATGAGCAGTTCTTC.

CDR3 DNA sequence: TGTGCCAGCAGCACCCAAGAGACCCAGTACTTC. Translation gives CASSTQETQYF. The genes are TRBV5-6 and TRBJ2-5; D gene ambiguous. CDR3 length equals 11 residues. Germline values: CDR1 SGHDT, CDR2 YYEEEE. Trimming cost V 4 bases and J 1 base, with 2 bases left between them.

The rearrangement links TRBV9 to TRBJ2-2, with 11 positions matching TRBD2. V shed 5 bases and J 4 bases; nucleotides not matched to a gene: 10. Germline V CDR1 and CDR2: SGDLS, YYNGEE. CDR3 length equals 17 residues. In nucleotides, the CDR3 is TGTGCCAGCAGTGGGACTAGCGGCCCTCTCCGCACCGGGGAGCTGTTTTTT. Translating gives CASSGTSGPLRTGELFF.

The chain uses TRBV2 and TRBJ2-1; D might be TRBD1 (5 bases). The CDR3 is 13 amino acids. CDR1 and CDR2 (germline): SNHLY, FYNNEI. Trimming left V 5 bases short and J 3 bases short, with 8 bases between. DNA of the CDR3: TGTGCCAGCAGTCAGGACAACTACAATGAGCAGTTCTTC. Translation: CASSQDNYNEQFF. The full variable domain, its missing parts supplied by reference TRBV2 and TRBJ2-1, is EPEVTQTPSHQVTQMGQEVILRCVPISNHLYFYWYRQILGQKVEFLVSFYNNEISEKSEIFDDQFSVERPDGSNFTLKIRSTKLEDSAMYFCASSQDNYNEQFFGPGTRLTVL.

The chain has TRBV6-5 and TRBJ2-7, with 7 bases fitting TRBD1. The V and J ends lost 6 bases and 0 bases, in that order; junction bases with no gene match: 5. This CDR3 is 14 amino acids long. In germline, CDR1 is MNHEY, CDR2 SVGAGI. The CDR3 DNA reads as TGTGCCAGCAGAGAGACAGGGAGCTCCTACGAGCAGTACTTC. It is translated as CASRETGSSYEQYF.

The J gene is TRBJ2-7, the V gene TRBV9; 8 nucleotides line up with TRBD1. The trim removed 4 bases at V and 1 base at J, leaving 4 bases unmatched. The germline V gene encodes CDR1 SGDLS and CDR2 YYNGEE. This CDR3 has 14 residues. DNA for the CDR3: TGTGCCAGCAGCTCCCGACAGGGGTCCTACGAGCAGTACTTC. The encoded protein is CASSSRQGSYEQYF.

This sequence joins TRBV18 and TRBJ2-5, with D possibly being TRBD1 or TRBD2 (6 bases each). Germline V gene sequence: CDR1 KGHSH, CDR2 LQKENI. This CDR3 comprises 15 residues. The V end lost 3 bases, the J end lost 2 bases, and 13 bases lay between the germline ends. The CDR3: CASSPSGGRQETQYF. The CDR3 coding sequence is TGTGCCAGCTCACCGTCTGGGGGGCGACAAGAGACCCAGTACTTC.

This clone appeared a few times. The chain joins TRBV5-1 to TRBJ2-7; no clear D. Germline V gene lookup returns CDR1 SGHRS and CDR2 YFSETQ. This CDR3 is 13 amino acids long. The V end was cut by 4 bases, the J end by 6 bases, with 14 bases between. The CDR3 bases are TGCGCCAGCAGCATAAAGGAGCTGGGCGAGCAGTACTTC. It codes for CASSIKELGEQYF.

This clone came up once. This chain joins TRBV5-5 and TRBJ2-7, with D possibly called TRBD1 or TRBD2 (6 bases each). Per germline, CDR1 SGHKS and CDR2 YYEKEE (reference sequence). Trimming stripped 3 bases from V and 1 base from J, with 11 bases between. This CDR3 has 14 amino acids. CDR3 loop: CASSSGGRSYEQYF. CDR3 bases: TGTGCCAGCAGCTCCGGGGGCAGGTCCTACGAGCAGTACTTC.

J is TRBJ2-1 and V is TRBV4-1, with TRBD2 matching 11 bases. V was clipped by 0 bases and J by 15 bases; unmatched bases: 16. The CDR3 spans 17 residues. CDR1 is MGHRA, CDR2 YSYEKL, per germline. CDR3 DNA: TGCGCCAGCAGCCAAGAACCAGGGGGTAGCGGGAGGGCCGGGCCGTTCTTC. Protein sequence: CASSQEPGGSGRAGPFF.

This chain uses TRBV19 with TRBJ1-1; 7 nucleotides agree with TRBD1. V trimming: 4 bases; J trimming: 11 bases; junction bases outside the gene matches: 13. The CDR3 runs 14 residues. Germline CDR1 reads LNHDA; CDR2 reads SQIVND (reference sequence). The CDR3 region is CASSNIRQGSVAFF. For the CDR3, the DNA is TGTGCCAGTAGTAACATCCGACAGGGTTCCGTGGCTTTCTTT.

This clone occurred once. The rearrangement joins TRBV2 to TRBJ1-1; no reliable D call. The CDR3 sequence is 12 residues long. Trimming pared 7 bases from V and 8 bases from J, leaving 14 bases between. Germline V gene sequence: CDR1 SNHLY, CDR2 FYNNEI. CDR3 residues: CASTEFLVEAFF. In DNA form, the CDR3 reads TGTGCCAGCACCGAATTTTTGGTCGAAGCTTTCTTT.